Many counts were recorded for the clone carrying this T cell receptor (beta chain). Its antigen is currently unknown. The data derive from a study of T cells in Graves' hyperthyroidism and ophthalmopathy. Study conclusions and caveats: The model's output predicted ophthalmopathy at a median of about 5.9 months prior to onset.

RNA transcripts gave rise to amplified TCR beta CDR3 regions. The TCR CDR3 was amplified in a first-round RT-PCR using the HTBI primer set. TCRdb reprocessed the multiplex PCR reads via MiXCR and lists one record per CDR3 protein. The sample includes about 420,000 distinct CDR3 sequences, roughly 13% of them seen just once. Trimming removed 0 bases from V and 4 bases from J; junction bases left unmatched: 5. Per germline, CDR1 SQVTM and CDR2 ANQGSEA. The CDR3 loop spans 14 amino acids. With a duration under 2 months, the hyperthyroidism was newly diagnosed in patients aged 18 to 65. Those patients with uncontrolled infection, other autoimmune disease, pregnancy or lactation were excluded. It was around 11 ml of fresh peripheral blood that supplied the PBMCs.

The TCR originated in a woman aged 18-29 years with Graves' hyperthyroidism. The V gene is TRBV29-1, the J gene TRBJ1-1, with TRBD1 identical over 7 bases. The sample taken for sequencing was blood. The CDR3 loop reads CSVEEGTASTEAFF. In DNA, the CDR3 is TGCAGCGTTGAAGAAGGGACAGCGAGCACTGAAGCTTTCTTT.